Listed below are T cell receptor beta chains from one sample, sequenced in a study of PD-1 blockade in classical Hodgkin lymphoma. Clones were read by immunoSEQ multiplex PCR, and TCRdb kept only the in-frame ones, dropping some. This sample has almost 5,000 clones; around two thirds occur once, and the top ten carry about a quarter. The sequencing used CD8+ T cells from blood, collected before the fourth cycle of nivolumab. These receptor sequences come from a human donor with classical Hodgkin lymphoma. Each CDR3 is given with its conserved first and last residue. Each record gives: clone size, D gene, J gene, V gene, CDR3 protein, CDR3 DNA. D genes are given only for firm matches. Clone size is not always given. Where it is, it says once, few, many or a class for expanded clones.

size: -
D: -
J: TRBJ1-3
V: TRBV11-3
CDR3: CASSLFFDSGNTIYF
DNA: TGTGCCAGCAGCTTATTTTTTGACTCTGGAAACACCATATATTTT

size: -
D: TRBD1
J: TRBJ2-7
V: TRBV9
CDR3: CASSVSGQASYEQYF
DNA: TGTGCCAGCAGCGTATCGGGACAGGCCTCCTACGAGCAGTACTTC

size: -
D: TRBD2
J: TRBJ2-7
V: TRBV4-1
CDR3: CASSQDLAGGYEQYF
DNA: TGCGCCAGCAGCCAAGATCTAGCGGGAGGTTACGAGCAGTACTTC

size: -
D: TRBD1
J: TRBJ1-2
V: TRBV13
CDR3: CASSPNRGVYGYTF
DNA: TGTGCCAGCAGCCCAAACAGGGGGGTCTATGGCTACACCTTC

size: -
D: -
J: TRBJ2-1
V: TRBV30
CDR3: CAWRRGYEQFF
DNA: TGTGCCTGGAGGAGGGGATATGAGCAGTTCTTC

size: -
D: -
J: TRBJ1-2
V: TRBV4-2
CDR3: CASRSGLGYTF
DNA: TGTGCCAGCAGGTCAGGCTTAGGCTACACCTTC

size: -
D: -
J: TRBJ1-1
V: TRBV25-1
CDR3: CASSELPGPTEAFF
DNA: TGTGCCAGCAGTGAATTGCCCGGGCCCACTGAAGCTTTCTTT

size: once
D: -
J: TRBJ2-3
V: TRBV6-5
CDR3: CASSYSRVGDTQYF
DNA: TGTGCCAGCAGTTACTCGAGGGTTGGTGATACGCAGTATTTT

size: few
D: -
J: TRBJ1-2
V: TRBV4-1
CDR3: CASSQDGEGYYGYTF
DNA: TGCGCCAGCAGCCAAGATGGAGAGGGCTACTATGGCTACACCTTC

size: -
D: -
J: TRBJ2-1
V: TRBV7-6
CDR3: CASSHRRGANRDEQFF
DNA: TGTGCCAGCAGCCACCGGAGGGGAGCGAACAGGGATGAGCAGTTCTTC

size: -
D: TRBD2
J: TRBJ2-3
V: TRBV19
CDR3: CASSTSGGEGDTQYF
DNA: TGTGCCAGTAGTACAAGCGGAGGGGAGGGAGATACGCAGTATTTT

size: -
D: -
J: TRBJ2-7
V: TRBV2
CDR3: CASLTADYEQYF
DNA: TGTGCCAGCTTGACGGCGGACTACGAGCAGTACTTC

size: -
D: -
J: TRBJ2-5
V: TRBV5-4
CDR3: CASSLSGTPILTQYF
DNA: TGTGCCAGCAGCTTGTCCGGGACACCGATTTTGACCCAGTACTTC

size: -
D: -
J: TRBJ2-1
V: TRBV5-5
CDR3: CASSLVGRSPYNEQFF
DNA: TGTGCCAGCAGCTTGGTTGGGCGGAGCCCCTACAATGAGCAGTTCTTC

size: -
D: TRBD1
J: TRBJ1-2
V: TRBV28
CDR3: CASSFLDRDYGYTF
DNA: TGTGCCAGCAGTTTCTTGGACAGGGACTATGGCTACACCTTC

size: -
D: TRBD1
J: TRBJ2-3
V: TRBV5-1
CDR3: CASSSDRDSTDTQYF
DNA: TGCGCCAGCAGCTCCGACAGGGATAGCACAGATACGCAGTATTTT

size: -
D: -
J: TRBJ2-7
V: TRBV27
CDR3: CASSLVSATYEQYF
DNA: TGTGCCAGCAGTTTGGTGTCAGCTACCTACGAGCAGTACTTC

size: -
D: TRBD1
J: TRBJ2-1
V: TRBV9
CDR3: CASSADPGQGSDEQFF
DNA: TGTGCCAGCAGTGCAGATCCGGGACAGGGAAGCGATGAGCAGTTCTTC

size: -
D: TRBD2
J: TRBJ2-1
V: TRBV15
CDR3: CATSRLPELAPSNEQFF
DNA: TGTGCCACCAGCAGACTCCCCGAACTAGCGCCGAGCAATGAGCAGTTCTTC

size: -
D: -
J: TRBJ1-2
V: TRBV5-1
CDR3: CASSIGVAGRGGGYTF
DNA: TGCGCCAGCAGCATCGGCGTGGCAGGGAGAGGGGGTGGCTACACCTTC

size: -
D: -
J: TRBJ2-2
V: TRBV7-8
CDR3: CASSLFWDTGELFF
DNA: TGTGCCAGCAGCTTATTTTGGGACACCGGGGAGCTGTTTTTT

size: -
D: -
J: TRBJ2-1
V: TRBV28
CDR3: CASSLSLRGPALNEQFF
DNA: TGTGCCAGCAGTTTGTCATTGCGGGGCCCGGCCTTGAATGAGCAGTTCTTC

size: -
D: TRBD1
J: TRBJ2-3
V: TRBV28
CDR3: CASSVTGTGLTDTQYF
DNA: TGTGCCAGCAGTGTTACCGGGACAGGTCTCACAGATACGCAGTATTTT

size: -
D: TRBD2
J: TRBJ2-1
V: TRBV7-2
CDR3: CASSTLAGPYNEQFF
DNA: TGTGCCAGCAGCACCTTAGCGGGACCCTACAATGAGCAGTTCTTC

size: once
D: TRBD1
J: TRBJ2-5
V: TRBV7-9
CDR3: CASSPKYLQGSYETQYF
DNA: TGTGCCAGCAGCCCTAAATACCTACAGGGGTCGTATGAGACCCAGTACTTC

size: -
D: TRBD2
J: TRBJ2-3
V: TRBV9
CDR3: CASSVVSGRAIDTQYF
DNA: TGTGCCAGCAGCGTAGTTAGCGGGAGGGCCATAGATACGCAGTATTTT

size: few
D: TRBD2
J: TRBJ2-7
V: TRBV4-2
CDR3: CASSLTSESYEQYF
DNA: TGTGCCAGCAGCCTGACTAGCGAGTCCTACGAGCAGTACTTC

size: -
D: TRBD2
J: TRBJ2-5
V: TRBV6-6
CDR3: CASSYSTAGGPMYF
DNA: TGTGCCAGCAGTTACTCGACAGCGGGAGGGCCTATGTACTTC

size: -
D: -
J: TRBJ1-5
V: TRBV4-1
CDR3: CASSPSRGGNQPQHF
DNA: TGCGCCAGCAGCCCCAGCCGGGGGGGCAATCAGCCCCAGCATTTT

size: -
D: TRBD2
J: TRBJ2-3
V: TRBV5-6
CDR3: CASSFVLAGGATDTQYF
DNA: TGTGCCAGCAGCTTTGTTCTTGCGGGAGGAGCCACAGATACGCAGTATTTT

size: medium-sized
D: TRBD2
J: TRBJ2-1
V: TRBV25-1
CDR3: CASSDAASGMHEQFF
DNA: TGTGCCAGCAGTGACGCGGCTAGCGGGATGCATGAGCAGTTCTTC

size: -
D: -
J: TRBJ2-5
V: TRBV6-7
CDR3: CASIQETQYF
DNA: TGTGCCAGCATTCAAGAGACCCAGTACTTC

size: -
D: TRBD2
J: TRBJ2-7
V: TRBV7-9
CDR3: CASSPLAGAYEQYF
DNA: TGTGCCAGCAGCCCCCTAGCGGGAGCCTACGAGCAGTACTTC

size: -
D: TRBD2
J: TRBJ2-4
V: TRBV5-1
CDR3: CASSSNPGLAGGAKNIQYF
DNA: TGCGCCAGCAGCTCCAATCCAGGACTAGCGGGGGGAGCCAAAAACATTCAGTACTTC

size: -
D: -
J: TRBJ2-3
V: TRBV4-1
CDR3: CASSATTGRDTDTQYF
DNA: TGCGCCAGCAGCGCTACAACAGGGAGGGACACAGATACGCAGTATTTT

size: -
D: TRBD2
J: TRBJ2-3
V: TRBV10-3
CDR3: CAISESEGRADTQYF
DNA: TGTGCCATCAGTGAGTCTGAGGGGAGGGCAGATACGCAGTATTTT

size: -
D: -
J: TRBJ2-2
V: TRBV29-1
CDR3: CSVEDSRAGGELFF
DNA: TGCAGCGTTGAAGATTCAAGGGCCGGCGGGGAGCTGTTTTTT

size: -
D: -
J: TRBJ2-1
V: TRBV2
CDR3: CASSSERTLEQFF
DNA: TGTGCCAGCAGTTCCGAACGGACCCTCGAGCAGTTCTTC

size: few
D: TRBD2
J: TRBJ2-7
V: TRBV5-4
CDR3: CASSRAGGYEQYF
DNA: TGTGCCAGCAGCAGGGCGGGAGGCTACGAGCAGTACTTC

size: -
D: -
J: TRBJ2-1
V: TRBV2
CDR3: CASSPEAGQYNEQFF
DNA: TGTGCCAGCAGTCCGGAAGCGGGACAGTACAATGAGCAGTTCTTC

size: -
D: TRBD1
J: TRBJ1-2
V: TRBV6-8
CDR3: CASSGTAGHYGYTF
DNA: TGTGCCAGCAGTGGGACAGCGGGGCACTATGGCTACACCTTC

size: -
D: TRBD2
J: TRBJ2-3
V: TRBV7-2
CDR3: CASSLRILAGVTDTQYF
DNA: TGTGCCAGCAGCTTAAGGATCCTAGCGGGAGTAACGGATACGCAGTATTTT

size: -
D: TRBD1
J: TRBJ1-1
V: TRBV6-5
CDR3: CASSLGQGLGEAFF
DNA: TGTGCCAGCAGTTTGGGACAGGGCCTTGGGGAAGCTTTCTTT

size: once
D: -
J: TRBJ1-2
V: TRBV25-1
CDR3: CASSESDHYGYTF
DNA: TGTGCCAGCAGTGAAAGTGACCACTATGGCTACACCTTC

size: few
D: TRBD1
J: TRBJ1-5
V: TRBV19
CDR3: CASSIVLTGGNQPQHF
DNA: TGTGCCAGTAGTATAGTTTTGACAGGGGGCAATCAGCCCCAGCATTTT

size: -
D: -
J: TRBJ2-1
V: TRBV10-2
CDR3: CASRSRSPEQFF
DNA: TGCGCCAGCAGATCGAGGAGCCCTGAGCAGTTCTTC

size: -
D: TRBD2
J: TRBJ2-7
V: TRBV7-8
CDR3: CASSSSGRDEQYF
DNA: TGTGCCAGCAGCTCTAGCGGGAGGGACGAGCAGTACTTC

size: -
D: -
J: TRBJ1-4
V: TRBV27
CDR3: CASSLFESPNEKLFF
DNA: TGTGCCAGCAGTTTATTCGAGAGTCCTAATGAAAAACTGTTTTTT

size: -
D: -
J: TRBJ2-5
V: TRBV7-8
CDR3: CASSSPTGYEYF
DNA: TGTGCCAGCAGTTCGCCCACAGGTTACGAGTACTTC

size: -
D: -
J: TRBJ2-5
V: TRBV7-9
CDR3: CASSSTETQYF
DNA: TGTGCCAGCAGCTCAACAGAGACCCAGTACTTC

size: few
D: -
J: TRBJ2-3
V: TRBV27
CDR3: CASSLAAGTDTQYF
DNA: TGTGCCAGCAGTTTAGCGGCGGGAACAGATACGCAGTATTTT

size: -
D: -
J: TRBJ2-7
V: TRBV6-1
CDR3: CASSEAEDLEDYEQYF
DNA: TGTGCCAGCAGTGAAGCGGAGGACCTGGAGGACTACGAGCAGTACTTC

size: -
D: -
J: TRBJ2-2
V: TRBV19
CDR3: CASSINRVANTGELFF
DNA: TGTGCCAGTAGTATAAACAGGGTCGCGAACACCGGGGAGCTGTTTTTT

size: few
D: TRBD1
J: TRBJ2-1
V: TRBV19
CDR3: CASNRQGSYNEQFF
DNA: TGTGCCAGTAATCGACAGGGCTCCTACAATGAGCAGTTCTTC

size: -
D: -
J: TRBJ1-4
V: TRBV27
CDR3: CASRTTGSTNEKLFF
DNA: TGTGCCAGCAGGACCACAGGGAGTACTAATGAAAAACTGTTTTTT

size: -
D: -
J: TRBJ2-1
V: TRBV19
CDR3: CASSPDLTRRFF
DNA: TGTGCCAGTAGCCCAGACTTGACGAGGCGGTTCTTC

size: few
D: TRBD2
J: TRBJ2-1
V: TRBV28
CDR3: CASSSSLAGEDNEQFF
DNA: TGTGCCAGCAGTTCGTCTTTAGCGGGAGAAGACAATGAGCAGTTCTTC